The T cell receptor beta chain under discussion was sequenced for a study of blood T cell repertoires in COVID-19. At the level of the study: Samples came from the United States, Italy and Spain, spanning acute and convalescent COVID-19. PBMCs, B-cell-depleted T cells, or T cells provided the cDNA or gDNA that made up the material.

Authors' analysis steps: Reference gene primer amplification in the assay estimated nucleated cell counts. Assay used: immunoSEQ multiplex PCR; TCRdb lists only in-frame clones, some missing. From that table come the V and J calls and clone size; the DNA was used to work out D and trimming. Of fewer than 350,000 clones in the sample, under 90% are singletons; the top ten hold 2.5% to 3%. The sample consisted of peripheral blood. The sequence came from a woman between 55 and 75 years old with active or convalescent COVID-19.

The CDR3, as DNA: TGTGCCAGCAGCTTAAGGCAGGGTGGAAATCAGCCCCAGCATTTT. Amino acids: CASSLRQGGNQPQHF. This chain joins TRBV5-6 and TRBJ1-5; a weak D match, TRBD1 (5 bases). The CDR3 contains 15 residues. Per germline, CDR1 SGHDT and CDR2 YYEEEE. Trimming pared 2 bases from V and 4 bases from J, leaving 13 bases between.